These T cell receptor beta chains were read from a single sample in a study of T cells after somatic rescue of genetic block. The method was immunoSEQ multiplex PCR; TCRdb's version includes in-frame clones alone and lacks a portion of them. The data show about 63,000 clones, 90% to 95% seen once. Specimen: peripheral blood mononuclear cells (PBMCs). Receptor source: a man between 35 and 55 years old. Both conserved end residues are part of each CDR3.

>17|TRBV7-2|TRBJ2-5
CASSSMGQGRRQETQYF
>15|TRBV7-2|TRBJ2-1
CASSLAGGLVNEQFF
>16|TRBV7-3|TRBJ2-3
CASSLNQRGSTDTQYF
>14|TRBV30|TRBJ2-7
CAWRGTGGTYEQYF
>15|TRBV27|TRBJ2-7
CASSLVGTGNYEQYF
>16|TRBV23-1|TRBJ2-1
CASSQWGAGVYNEQFF
>15|TRBV6-5|TRBJ1-3
CASKRNWGSGNTIYF
>19|TRBV28|TRBJ2-5
CASSSNQGQGAAAQETQYF
>14|TRBV4-1|TRBJ1-1
CASSQRGQSPRAFF
>13|TRBV6-5|TRBJ1-5
CASSYSGGKPQHF
>16|TRBV11-2|TRBJ1-1
CASSFQQGLEGAEAFF
>14|TRBV6-6|TRBJ1-5
CASSYGGSAQPQHF
>14|TRBV15|TRBJ2-3
CATSRNQGPDTQYF
>14|TRBV10-2|TRBJ2-3
CASSETGTTDTQYF
>16|TRBV15|TRBJ1-4
CATSSRWDSQNEKLFF
>15|TRBV7-2|TRBJ1-5
CASSLAVGGGQPQHF
>15|TRBV5-4|TRBJ2-3
CASSTRTSGTDTQYF
>14|TRBV7-2|TRBJ2-1
CASSLFPSNNEQFF
>15|TRBV11-2|TRBJ2-1
CASSLIPKEGNEQFF
>16|TRBV5-1|TRBJ1-6
CASSPGQGSDNSPLHF
>15|TRBV5-1|TRBJ2-1
CASSLGRGDYNEQFF
>19|TRBV2|TRBJ1-2
CASSEDKQRSGQGAWGYTF
>13|TRBV18|TRBJ1-1
CASSAGSDTEAFF
>18|TRBV14|TRBJ2-5
CASSQESSVLAAQETQYF
>16|TRBV27|TRBJ1-1
CASSWGTGDGNTEAFF
>14|TRBV2|TRBJ1-5
CASRKDGGVQPQHF
>13|TRBV29-1|TRBJ2-5
CSVPTGMGETQYF
>16|TRBV6-1|TRBJ2-5
CASSGGIHEYQETQYF
>14|TRBV6-6|TRBJ1-1
CASKRDRINTEAFF
>15|TRBV28|TRBJ1-2
CASTQAGNNNYGYTF
>16|TRBV7-2|TRBJ2-1
CASSLVGTLAGDEQFF
>15|TRBV18|TRBJ2-2
CASSPWGTNTGELFF
>19|TRBV1|TRBJ1-4
CTSSQGTTTLGSTNEKLFF
>15|TRBV5-5|TRBJ1-1
CASSLAGTANTEAFF
>12|TRBV2|TRBJ2-7
CASSARGYEQYF
>15|TRBV6-1|TRBJ2-4
CASITSGIAKNIQYF
>15|TRBV11-3|TRBJ2-1
CASSLGGLAGAEQFF
>20|TRBV19|TRBJ2-3
CASSISPTSGIPYSTDTQYF
>14|TRBV30|TRBJ2-2
CAWGHGTPSGELFF
>17|TRBV4-3|TRBJ1-5
CASSQKGGRDSNQPQHF
>14|TRBV5-1|TRBJ2-5
CASRAGTRQETQYF
>15|TRBV2|TRBJ2-2
CASSEQGRNTGELFF
>13|TRBV5-5|TRBJ2-2
CASSPPGWGELFF
>13|TRBV27|TRBJ2-4
CASSPDREDIQYF
>12|TRBV10-2|TRBJ1-2
CASSESGRGYTF
>17|TRBV10-3|TRBJ2-7
CAISELLGQGASYEQYF